The TCR beta chain described here comes from a study of Graves' ophthalmopathy and Graves' hyperthyroidism. This clonotype occurred a few times. Its antigen is not known. The authors amplified TCR beta CDR3 regions from RNA transcripts. The authors performed first-round RT-PCR with HTBI primers and then a second-round multiplex PCR. TCRdb redid the calling of the multiplex PCR reads with MiXCR, one entry per CDR3 protein. This table has about 660,000 distinct CDR3 sequences, roughly two fifths appearing once. Whole-study findings and limits: Discrimination between ophthalmopathy and stable hyperthyroidism by a 13-signature model showed about 88% sensitivity and almost 83% specificity.

Trimming removed 4 bases from V and 0 bases from J, with 19 bases in between. Germline CDR1 and CDR2: SGHVS and FQNEAQ. CDR3 length: 18 residues. The source is an adult man with Graves' ophthalmopathy. The J gene is TRBJ1-5, the V gene TRBV7-8; D might be TRBD1 (5 bases). Sequenced input: peripheral blood. CDR3 sequence (DNA): TGTGCCAGCAGCTCGGTCAGGGAGATGGTTAGTAGCAATCAGCCCCAGCATTTT. Its translation is CASSSVREMVSSNQPQHF. The complete variable domain, with remaining parts taken from reference TRBV7-8 and TRBJ1-5, reads GAGVSQSPRYKVAKRGQDVALRCDPISGHVSLFWYQQALGQGPEFLTYFQNEAQLDKSGLPSDRFFAERPEGSVSTLKIQRTQQEDSAVYLCASSSVREMVSSNQPQHFGDGTRLSIL.